The 18 T cell receptor beta chains reported below all come from one sample, sequenced in a study of blood T cell repertoires in COVID-19. Method: immunoSEQ multiplex PCR; TCRdb's copy keeps in-frame clones and lacks some. This repertoire shows some 220,000 clones, approximately 81% found once; its top ten account for 4.5% to 6%. The sequencing sample was made of peripheral blood. All receptors come from a woman aged 55-75 years who had recovered from COVID-19.

This clone was counted a single time. The chain combines TRBV7-2 with TRBJ1-2; possible D gene TRBD1, 6 bases. From germline, CDR1 is SGHTA and CDR2 FQGNSA. Trimming removed 6 bases at V and 4 bases at J, with 15 bases between. The CDR3 loop spans 14 amino acids. The CDR3 DNA reads as TGTGCCAGCAGATCTCCCCGGACAGCCTATGGCTACACCTTC. It codes for CASRSPRTAYGYTF.

V gene TRBV27 combines with J gene TRBJ2-7; the match to TRBD2 covers 7 bases. Trimming cost V 6 bases and J 5 bases; bases outside gene matches: 10. Germline CDR1 MNHEY, CDR2 SMNVEV (reference sequence). There are 14 residues in the CDR3. CDR3 sequence (DNA): TGTGCCAGCAGACCTTGGGGGGGGGTCAACGAGCAGTACTTC. Translating it yields CASRPWGGVNEQYF.

The chain combines TRBV29-1 with TRBJ1-1; 7 bases fit TRBD1. This CDR3 contains 15 residues. CDR1 and CDR2 from the germline V gene are SQVTM and ANQGSEA. J was trimmed by 3 bases and V by 3 bases; bases with no gene match: 10. CDR3 in amino acids: CSVEGSRQGDTEAFF. In DNA form, the CDR3 reads TGCAGCGTTGAGGGGTCGAGACAGGGAGACACTGAAGCTTTCTTT.

The V and J genes are TRBV5-6 and TRBJ2-1, with D unresolved. Deletions cut 4 bases from V and 4 bases from J, with 15 bases between. Per the germline V gene, CDR1 is SGHDT and CDR2 is YYEEEE. The CDR3 extends over 15 amino acids. The chain's CDR3 is CASSQQPPVYNEQFF. The CDR3 DNA reads TGTGCCAGCAGCCAACAGCCACCCGTATACAATGAGCAGTTCTTC.

V is TRBV11-2 and J is TRBJ2-5, with a weak D call TRBD2 (6 bases). CDR3 length equals 14 residues. From germline, CDR1 is SGHAT and CDR2 FQNNGV. Trimming removed 5 bases at V and 6 bases at J, with 16 bases between. The CDR3 coding sequence is TGTGCCAGCAGCCCCGGGGAGGCGGGACAGACCCAGTACTTC. Translated: CASSPGEAGQTQYF.

The chain couples TRBV5-1 to TRBJ2-2; tentatively, D is TRBD1 (6 bases). There are 14 residues in the CDR3. V was cut by 5 bases and J by 1 base, with 9 bases left in between. Per the germline V gene, CDR1 is SGHRS and CDR2 is YFSETQ. CDR3 amino acids: CASRQGMNTGELFF. The CDR3 DNA sequence: TGCGCCAGCAGACAGGGAATGAACACCGGGGAGCTGTTTTTT.

The CDR3 coding sequence is TGTGCCAGCAGTTACCCGGGACAGGGAGTCTATGGCTACACCTTC. Protein product: CASSYPGQGVYGYTF. This rearrangement joins TRBV6-5 to TRBJ1-2; 9 bases fit TRBD1. The germline V gene has CDR1 MNHEY and CDR2 SVGAGI. The J segment lost 4 bases and the V segment lost 2 bases, leaving 5 bases of the junction unmatched. This CDR3 contains 15 residues.

The V call is TRBV25-1, the J call TRBJ2-5; D possibly corresponds to TRBD1 (6 bases). CDR1 and CDR2 from the germline V gene are MGHDK and SYGVNS. V dropped 1 base and J dropped 1 base, with 13 bases sitting between them. The CDR3 spans 16 residues. Here the CDR3 DNA reads TGTGCCAGCAGTGAATGGGGTACAGGGTTCCAAGAGACCCAGTACTTC. Its translation is CASSEWGTGFQETQYF.

This chain connects TRBV6-6 to TRBJ2-3; TRBD2 is a possible D gene (6 bases). This CDR3 has 15 amino acids. Per germline, CDR1 MNHNY and CDR2 SVGAGI (reference sequence). Deletions cut 6 bases from V and 1 base from J, with 14 bases between. DNA of the CDR3: TGTGCCAGCAGGACTGGAGGGGCAGGCACAGATACGCAGTATTTT. Protein: CASRTGGAGTDTQYF.

This clone was seen a handful of times. The chain uses TRBV27 and TRBJ2-1; 7 nucleotides agree with TRBD2. The CDR3 contains 13 residues. Germline assignment: CDR1 MNHEY and CDR2 SMNVEV (reference sequence). V shed 2 bases and J 10 bases; nucleotides not matched to a gene: 5. CDR3 coding DNA: TGTGCCAGCAGTTTAAGGGGAGCGGGAGAGCAGTTCTTC. The encoded protein is CASSLRGAGEQFF.

The chain has TRBV27 and TRBJ2-1; D not resolved. V was pared by 5 bases and J by 0 bases, with 14 bases between. The germline CDR1 and CDR2 sequences are MNHEY and SMNVEV (reference sequence). CDR3 length equals 16 residues. The CDR3 region has the DNA TGTGCCAGCAGTGCTATCTTTGAGAGCTCCTACAATGAGCAGTTCTTC. Translation gives CASSAIFESSYNEQFF.

The gene calls are TRBV15 and TRBJ1-1, with 8 bases matching TRBD1. The V gene's germline CDR1 is LNHNV and CDR2 YYDKDF (reference sequence). Germline trimming cut 3 bases from V and 3 bases from J; bases unmatched to any gene: 6. There are 15 residues in the CDR3. CDR3 nucleotides: TGTGCCACCAGCAGGACAAAGACAGGGGACACTGAAGCTTTCTTT. Encoded protein: CATSRTKTGDTEAFF.

This clone turned up a few times. The chain uses TRBV7-3 and TRBJ2-3; TRBD2 aligns across 7 bases. The CDR3 length is 18 residues. Germline assignment: CDR1 SGHTA and CDR2 FQGTGA. V lost 2 bases, J lost 1 base, and 12 bases stayed unmatched. CDR3 amino acids: CASSLSGATSSRTDTQYF. For the CDR3, the DNA is TGTGCCAGCAGCTTATCCGGGGCGACTAGCTCGCGCACAGATACGCAGTATTTT.

The V and J genes are TRBV29-1 and TRBJ2-1; 12 nucleotides align to TRBD2. Looked up from germline, CDR1 is SQVTM and CDR2 is ANQGSEA. J lost 3 bases, V lost 4 bases, and 1 base had no gene match. The CDR3 covers 14 residues. The chain's CDR3 is CSVVGLAGYNEQFF. CDR3 DNA: TGCAGCGTTGTGGGACTAGCGGGCTACAATGAGCAGTTCTTC.

In regard to this clone: One end of the junction is discordant with germline, which a read error may explain. This chain uses TRBV7-3 with TRBJ1-6; tentatively, D is TRBD1 (5 bases). Per germline, CDR1 SGHTA and CDR2 FQGTGA. The CDR3 is 15 residues long. The CDR3 DNA sequence: TGTGCCAGTAGCTTATCAGGGTTGGTAGATTCACCCCTCCACTTT. Its translation: CASSLSGLVDSPLHF.

V and J are TRBV19 and TRBJ2-1; 9 nucleotides align to TRBD2. The junction had 8 bases not matched to a gene; V was cut back by 2 bases and J by 9 bases. This CDR3 has 15 amino acids. In germline, CDR1 is LNHDA, CDR2 SQIVND (reference sequence). The CDR3 sequence: CASSIPRRGGTEQFF. The CDR3 DNA follows: TGTGCCAGTAGTATACCTCGGCGGGGGGGCACTGAGCAGTTCTTC.

The chain is built from TRBV11-2 and TRBJ2-2; 11 bases fit TRBD2. This CDR3 is built from 16 residues. The germline V gene has CDR1 SGHAT and CDR2 FQNNGV. V lost 5 bases and J lost 2; bases outside the gene matches: 4. CDR3 loop: CASSVGLADNTGELFF. The CDR3 nucleotides are TGTGCCAGCAGCGTGGGACTAGCGGATAACACCGGGGAGCTGTTTTTT. Filled out from reference TRBV11-2 and TRBJ2-2, the complete variable domain reads EAGVAQSPRYKIIEKRQSVAFWCNPISGHATLYWYQQILGQGPKLLIQFQNNGVVDDSQLPKDRFSAERLKGVDSTLKIQPAKLEDSAVYLCASSVGLADNTGELFFGEGSRLTVL.

This chain links TRBV6-2 or TRBV6-3 with TRBJ1-2; D not certain. The germline V gene encodes CDR1 MNHEY and CDR2 SVGEGT. V was clipped by 4 bases and J by 4 bases, with 10 bases between them. The CDR3 has 13 residues. The CDR3 region is CASSFPQIYGYTF. DNA for the CDR3: TGTGCCAGCAGTTTCCCCCAGATCTATGGCTACACCTTC.